This entry lists 23 T cell receptor beta chains sequenced from one sample in a study of T cells in tumors after PD-1 blockade. Repertoires were generated with immunoSEQ multiplex PCR, while TCRdb's copy carries only in-frame clones and drops some. This table has tens of thousands of clones, roughly 73% appearing once. Sequenced material: PBMCs, taken before anti-PD-1 treatment. The receptors here all came from a human donor with basal cell carcinoma.

By its share, this clone is medium-sized. This chain joins TRBV6-6 and TRBJ2-1; 9 bases map to TRBD2. Germline CDR1 and CDR2: MNHNY and SVGAGI (reference sequence). CDR3 length equals 15 residues. The trim removed 2 bases at V and 8 bases at J, leaving 7 bases unmatched. As DNA, the CDR3 is TGTGCCAGCAGTTACGTAGCGGGGGCGCTCCATGAGCAGTTCTTC. Its translation: CASSYVAGALHEQFF.

The chain recombines TRBV5-1 with TRBJ2-7, with D possibly TRBD2 on 6 matching bases. The germline V gene has CDR1 SGHRS and CDR2 YFSETQ. V dropped 4 bases and J dropped 1 base, with 18 bases sitting between them. This CDR3 has 16 amino acids. DNA for the CDR3: TGCGCCAGCAGCGGAGAAGGGGCGGGACCTTCCTACGAGCAGTACTTC. Its translation is CASSGEGAGPSYEQYF.

V is TRBV19 and J is TRBJ2-1, with D perhaps TRBD1 (5 bases). The V and J ends lost 2 bases and 5 bases respectively, with 10 bases between them. The CDR3 has 14 residues. Germline V gene lookup returns CDR1 LNHDA and CDR2 SQIVND (reference sequence). The CDR3 nucleotides read TGTGCCAGTAGTATAAGGGGCAGGAACAATGAGCAGTTCTTC. As protein: CASSIRGRNNEQFF.

The chain is built from TRBV2 and TRBJ2-1, with D perhaps matching TRBD2 (5 bases). Trimming took 7 bases from V and 4 from J, leaving 17 bases between them. Germline loops: CDR1 SNHLY, CDR2 FYNNEI. This CDR3 spans 15 amino acids. For the CDR3, the DNA is TGTGCCAGCACCCAACGGGGAGCGGAGTACAATGAGCAGTTCTTC. It codes for CASTQRGAEYNEQFF.

V usage is TRBV9 and J usage is TRBJ1-2; TRBD1 matches at 7 bases. The junction had 9 bases not matched to a gene; V was cut back by 0 bases and J by 10 bases. CDR1 is SGDLS and CDR2 is YYNGEE in the germline V gene. The CDR3 runs to 14 residues. The CDR3: CASSVEGARGDYTF. The CDR3 DNA is TGTGCCAGCAGCGTAGAGGGGGCGAGGGGAGACTACACCTTC.

The rearrangement uses TRBV19 and TRBJ2-1; no clear D gene. Germline assignment: CDR1 LNHDA and CDR2 SQIVND (reference sequence). CDR3 length: 15 amino acids. V lost 4 bases to trimming and J lost 3 bases, with 13 bases between them. CDR3 DNA: TGTGCCAGTAGTAATTTGGGGTGGGTCTACAATGAGCAGTTCTTC. It translates to CASSNLGWVYNEQFF.

The chain combines TRBV9 with TRBJ2-3, with 7 bases identical to TRBD1. Unmatched junction bases numbered 6, after V lost 4 bases and J lost 4 bases. Germline V gene sequence: CDR1 SGDLS, CDR2 YYNGEE. The CDR3 contains 14 residues. This CDR3 is CASSINTGADTQYF. The CDR3 DNA reads as TGTGCCAGCAGCATCAACACAGGGGCAGATACGCAGTATTTT.

This clone was seen only a few times. The chain joins TRBV3-1 (or the pseudogene TRBV3-2) to TRBJ1-6; D possibly corresponds to TRBD1 (5 bases). The V gene's germline CDR1 is LGHDT and CDR2 YNNKEL (reference sequence). There are 15 residues in the CDR3. Trimming stripped 1 base from V and 6 bases from J, with 10 bases between. DNA for the CDR3: TGTGCCAGCAGCCAAGGTTCCGGGACTAATTCACCCCTCCACTTT. As protein: CASSQGSGTNSPLHF.

This chain links TRBV10-3 with TRBJ1-1; no clear D gene. Per the germline V gene, CDR1 is ENHRY and CDR2 is SYGVKD. Deletions cut 7 bases from V and 6 bases from J, with 18 bases between. The CDR3 has 14 residues. Here the CDR3 reads CAITREGGEAEAFF. The CDR3 DNA follows: TGTGCCATCACTCGAGAGGGCGGGGAAGCTGAAGCTTTCTTT.

The J gene is TRBJ2-1, the V gene TRBV9, with TRBD2 identical over 7 bases. CDR3 length: 16 residues. Trimming removed 2 bases from V and 2 bases from J; junction bases left unmatched: 7. Germline V gene sequence: CDR1 SGDLS, CDR2 YYNGEE. The CDR3 DNA follows: TGTGCCAGCAGCGTGGCAGCGGGGTGGGCCTACAATGAGCAGTTCTTC. It specifies CASSVAAGWAYNEQFF.

V usage is TRBV28 and J usage is TRBJ2-3; D perhaps matches TRBD2 (6 bases). CDR1 and CDR2 (germline): MDHEN, SYDVKM. V lost 8 bases, J lost 2 bases, and 11 bases lay in between. CDR3 length equals 13 residues. For the CDR3, the DNA is TGTGCCAGCGGCTCGGGAGCCACAGATACGCAGTATTTT. It is translated as CASGSGATDTQYF.

The chain is built from TRBV4-1 and TRBJ1-1, with TRBD1 matching 11 bases. Trimming at V came to 4 bases and at J to 6 bases, leaving 10 bases not matched to a gene. The germline V gene has CDR1 MGHRA and CDR2 YSYEKL. The CDR3 has 16 residues. CDR3 nucleotide sequence: TGCGCCAGCAGCCTACACCTGGGACAGGGGGTTGCTGAAGCTTTCTTT. This encodes CASSLHLGQGVAEAFF.

The chain couples TRBV6-2 or TRBV6-3 to TRBJ2-1; D not resolved. This CDR3 region has 14 residues. V was clipped by 0 bases and J by 2 bases, with 5 bases between them. Per germline, CDR1 MNHEY and CDR2 SVGEGT. The CDR3, as DNA: TGTGCCAGCAGTTACTCTGAACCCTACAATGAGCAGTTCTTC. It is translated as CASSYSEPYNEQFF.

Details on this clone: A read error may account for a junction end that differs from germline. The chain recombines TRBV5-6 with TRBJ2-1, with D unclear. This CDR3 is 13 amino acids long. Germline values: CDR1 SGHDT, CDR2 YYEEEE. The CDR3 DNA sequence: TGTGCCAGCAGCTTGGGTTCTTCCATTCGCTGGATCTTC. Translating it yields CASSLGSSIRWIF. The full variable domain, completed using reference TRBV5-6 and TRBJ2-1, is DAGVTQSPTHLIKTRGQQVTLRCSPKSGHDTVSWYQQALGQGPQFIFQYYEEEERQRGNFPDRFSGHQFPNYSSELNVNALLLGDSALYLCASSLGSSIRWIFGPGTRLTVL.

This clone has just a few counts. The chain links TRBV27 to TRBJ2-7; TRBD1 matches at 8 bases. This CDR3 is 15 amino acids long. V dropped 5 bases and J dropped 0; count of bases not matched to a gene: 6. From germline, CDR1 is MNHEY and CDR2 SMNVEV (reference sequence). The CDR3 bases are TGTGCCAGCAGTGAACAGGGGGTGGGCTCCTACGAGCAGTACTTC. It encodes CASSEQGVGSYEQYF.

The J gene is TRBJ2-5, the V gene TRBV10-3, with D unclear. From germline, CDR1 is ENHRY and CDR2 SYGVKD. The CDR3 totals 13 residues. Trimming pared 5 bases from V and 9 bases from J, leaving 16 bases between. The CDR3 loop is CAISSDPSGAQYF. CDR3 nucleotides: TGTGCCATCAGTTCTGACCCTAGTGGGGCCCAGTACTTC.

The chain carries TRBV19 and TRBJ2-5, with 9 bases matching TRBD2. Germline V CDR1 and CDR2: LNHDA, SQIVND (reference sequence). The CDR3 totals 15 residues. V was clipped by 5 bases and J by 2 bases; unmatched bases: 6. The DNA of the CDR3 is TGTGCCAGTAGTGTTAGCGGGGGAGGACAAGAGACCCAGTACTTC. Translation: CASSVSGGGQETQYF.

This clone has just a few counts. This sequence joins TRBV7-6 and TRBJ2-7; D may correspond to TRBD1 or TRBD2 (5 bases each). Looked up from germline, CDR1 is SGHVS and CDR2 is FNYEAQ. The CDR3 runs 12 residues. V was trimmed by 5 bases and J by 6 bases, leaving 11 bases between them. This CDR3 is CASSGGGLEQYF. The CDR3 nucleotides are TGTGCCAGCAGCGGGGGTGGGCTCGAGCAGTACTTC.

The chain recombines TRBV20-1 with TRBJ2-1, with no clear D. The CDR3 is 11 residues long. Per the germline V gene, CDR1 is DFQATT and CDR2 is SNEGSKA (reference sequence). The V gene lost 3 bases and the J gene lost 10 bases, with 10 bases spanning the gap. CDR3 DNA sequence: TGCAGTGCTAGTCCAACAATCGAGCAGTTCTTC. It specifies CSASPTIEQFF.

The gene calls are TRBV19 and TRBJ2-1, with D uncertain. The length of the CDR3 is 11 residues. The V end was cut by 6 bases, the J end by 8 bases, with 8 bases between. The germline V gene encodes CDR1 LNHDA and CDR2 SQIVND (reference sequence). The CDR3 DNA reads TGTGCCAGTAGCGCGATAGATGAGCAGTTCTTC. This codes for CASSAIDEQFF.

This sequence joins TRBV7-3 and TRBJ2-6; D call uncertain. The CDR3 length is 16 residues. Germline assignment: CDR1 SGHTA and CDR2 FQGTGA. Trimming cost V 5 bases and J 0 bases, with 11 bases left between them. In DNA form, the CDR3 reads TGTGCCAGCAGCCGGCAGGCGAGCTCTGGGGCCAACGTCCTGACTTTC. Amino acids: CASSRQASSGANVLTF.

The chain is built from TRBV4-1 and TRBJ2-2; 13 bases agree with TRBD2. CDR3 size: 17 residues. Germline V CDR1 and CDR2: MGHRA, YSYEKL. V shed 1 base, J shed 6 bases, and the junction held 5 bases outside the gene matches. DNA of the CDR3: TGCGCCAGCAGCCAAGGGGGGACTAGCGGGATTTCCGGGGAGCTGTTTTTT. It encodes CASSQGGTSGISGELFF.

J is TRBJ2-1 and V is TRBV24-1, with a weak D call TRBD2 (6 bases). The CDR3 loop spans 12 amino acids. Germline CDR1 and CDR2: KGHDR and SFDVKD. V lost 1 base to trimming and J lost 12 bases, with 9 bases between them. The CDR3 DNA sequence: TGTGCCACCAGTGATTTTGTCGGGGGGCAGTTCTTC. This codes for CATSDFVGGQFF.